This T cell receptor (beta chain) was captured by sequencing in a study of Graves' ophthalmopathy and Graves' hyperthyroidism. J was trimmed by 5 bases and V by 4 bases; bases with no gene match: 7. The CDR3 contains 15 residues. The germline gives CDR1 MNHNS, CDR2 SASEGT. RNA transcripts served as template for amplifying TCR beta CDR3 sequences. RT-PCR in the first round used HTBI primers; a second-round multiplex PCR followed. Using its own MiXCR run on the multiplex PCR reads, TCRdb lists one record per CDR3 protein. The sample has just over 400,000 distinct CDR3 sequences; around 21% are singletons.

The rearrangement joins TRBV6-1 to TRBJ2-7; 11 bases match TRBD1. Sequenced: peripheral blood. The sequence derives from a woman under 30 with stable Graves' hyperthyroidism. For the CDR3, the DNA is TGTGCCAGCAGTGGAGGGACAGGGGGAAGCGACGAGCAGTACTTC. Its translation: CASSGGTGGSDEQYF.